This TCR beta chain was profiled in a study of blood T cells in healthy people across ages. General observations from the study: The study found TCR beta diversity correlated strongly with naive T cell percentage.

The V gene's germline CDR1 is LNHDA and CDR2 SQIVND (reference sequence). This CDR3 region has 15 residues. With regard to this clonotype: Its antigen is currently unknown. A much larger clone differs by one base, so this may be a read error.

Primers used in a second PCR of roughly 6 to 11 cycles were a sample-barcoded 5' primer and a J-beta primer mix. Via MiXCR, TCRdb re-called the 5' RACE reads, giving one row per CDR3 protein. Among 500,000 to 700,000 distinct CDR3 sequences, about 30% were seen once, and the ten largest hold approximately 14%. PBMCs were isolated at a quantity of at least 6 million per sample. This sequence joins TRBV19 and TRBJ2-7, with 7 bases fitting TRBD1. Sequences were obtained from blood. The sequence came from a woman at least 80 years old in good health. This chain's CDR3 is CASSIGGTASYGQYF. The CDR3 region has the DNA TGTGCCAGTAGTATAGGGGGGACAGCTTCCTACGGGCAGTACTTC.